This T cell receptor beta chain was obtained from a study of Ad26.COV2.S vaccination and SARS-CoV-2 variants. General study points: Those who received vaccine or placebo ended up with similar non-spike TCR breadth. Reported findings describe substantial breadth in spike-specific CD8+ and CD4+ T cell responses following vaccination. The TCR breadth and depth analyses may have understated or missed part of the total T cell responses. Vaccine recipients posted higher spike-specific TCR breadth than their placebo counterparts.

Unmatched junction bases numbered 10, after V lost 0 bases and J lost 4 bases. Germline lookup yields CDR1 SGHRS and CDR2 YFSETQ. The CDR3 spans 17 residues. TCRdb keeps only in-frame clones here, not all; method: immunoSEQ multiplex PCR. The sample yields 300,000 to 400,000 clones, under 95% seen once. Notes on this clone: Its antigen remains unidentified.

This sequence originates from a human donor who had recovered from COVID-19. The starting material was peripheral blood, obtained after recovery from COVID-19. The rearrangement links TRBV5-1 to TRBJ1-1; 9 nucleotides line up with TRBD1. CDR3 nucleotides: TGCGCCAGCAGCTTGGGTCTACCGACAGGGGGGGCCACTGAAGCTTTCTTT. This encodes CASSLGLPTGGATEAFF. Looking up the rest from reference TRBV5-1 and TRBJ1-1 gives the full variable domain: KAGVTQTPRYLIKTRGQQVTLSCSPISGHRSVSWYQQTPGQGLQFLFEYFSETQRNKGNFPGRFSGRQFSNSRSEMNVSTLELGDSALYLCASSLGLPTGGATEAFFGQGTRLTVV.